This TCR beta chain appears in the sequencing data of a study of cytomegalovirus exposure and HLA in healthy donors. This CDR3 contains 12 residues. Germline-derived CDR1 and CDR2 are SNHLY and FYNNEI. With 9 bases removed from V and 4 bases from J, the gap between germline ends came to 12 bases. Primers for the PCR totalled 60 Vbeta and 13 Jbeta. Method: immunoSEQ multiplex PCR; TCRdb's copy keeps in-frame clones and lacks some. In the table there are about 180,000 clones, about 68% of which are singletons. This chain uses TRBV2 with TRBJ1-2; D unclear. Sequenced sample: PBMCs. This TCR derives from a female donor in good health and CMV-seronegative. In nucleotides, the CDR3 is TGTGCCAGTGGGCCGAACCCCTATGGCTACACCTTC. This gives the protein CASGPNPYGYTF. The whole variable domain, remainder taken from reference TRBV2 and TRBJ1-2, is EPEVTQTPSHQVTQMGQEVILRCVPISNHLYFYWYRQILGQKVEFLVSFYNNEISEKSEIFDDQFSVERPDGSNFTLKIRSTKLEDSAMYFCASGPNPYGYTFGSGTRLTVV.